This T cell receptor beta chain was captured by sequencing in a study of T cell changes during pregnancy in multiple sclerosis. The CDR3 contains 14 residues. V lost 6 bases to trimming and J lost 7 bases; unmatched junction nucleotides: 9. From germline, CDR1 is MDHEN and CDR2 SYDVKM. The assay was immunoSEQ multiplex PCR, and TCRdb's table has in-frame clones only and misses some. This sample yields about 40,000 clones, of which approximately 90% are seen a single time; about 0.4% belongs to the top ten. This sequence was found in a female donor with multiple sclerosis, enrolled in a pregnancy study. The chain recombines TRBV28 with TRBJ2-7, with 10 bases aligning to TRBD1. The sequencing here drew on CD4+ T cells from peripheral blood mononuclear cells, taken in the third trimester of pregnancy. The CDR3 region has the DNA TGTGCCAGCAGCCCCTCCGGGACAGGGGATGAGCAGTACTTC. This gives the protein CASSPSGTGDEQYF.